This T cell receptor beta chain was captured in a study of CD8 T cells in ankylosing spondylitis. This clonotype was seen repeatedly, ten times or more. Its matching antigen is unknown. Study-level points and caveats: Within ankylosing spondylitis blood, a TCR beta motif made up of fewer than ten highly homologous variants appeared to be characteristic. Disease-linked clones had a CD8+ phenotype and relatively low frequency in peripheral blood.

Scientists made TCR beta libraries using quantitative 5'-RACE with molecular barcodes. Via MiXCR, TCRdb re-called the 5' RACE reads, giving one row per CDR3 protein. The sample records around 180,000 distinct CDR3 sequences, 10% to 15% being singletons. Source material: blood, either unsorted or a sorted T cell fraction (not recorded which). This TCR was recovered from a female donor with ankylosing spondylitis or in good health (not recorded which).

CDR3 region: CASSPGRGARTEAFF. CDR3 bases: TGTGCCAGCTCACCAGGCAGGGGAGCTCGCACTGAAGCTTTCTTT. The chain is built from TRBV18 and TRBJ1-1; D may be TRBD1 (6 bases). Germline assignment: CDR1 KGHSH and CDR2 LQKENI. The CDR3 runs to 15 residues. The germline V and J ends were trimmed by 2 bases and 4 bases, with 14 bases remaining between them.